The clone carrying this TCR beta chain was detected only a few times. The sample belongs to a study of T cells after yellow fever vaccination. Trimming removed 3 bases from V and 9 bases from J, with 6 bases in between. Germline values: CDR1 SQVTM, CDR2 ANQGSEA. The CDR3 has 10 amino acids. Each CDR3 protein is one row after TCRdb ran MiXCR on the 5' RACE reads. The sample yields approximately 300,000 distinct CDR3 sequences, under 15% seen once. The rearrangement joins TRBV29-1 to TRBJ2-1, with D unresolved. The source is a man aged 25-45 years who received the YFV17D yellow fever vaccine. The source was CD4+ T cells sorted from PBMCs, collected 45 days after the yellow fever booster vaccination. CDR3 bases: TGCAGCGTTGAGCTCGGTGAGCAGTTCTTC. It translates to CSVELGEQFF.